The sample holds a few counts of the clone carrying this T cell receptor beta chain. The data are from a study of human T cells and chemical hapten exposure. From the RACE reads, TCRdb called clonotypes with MiXCR, one entry per CDR3 protein. The sample has some 87,000 distinct CDR3 sequences, around 10% seen once. This CDR3 spans 17 amino acids. Germline values: CDR1 KGHSH, CDR2 LQKENI. The trim removed 3 bases at V and 7 bases at J, leaving 12 bases unmatched. Sample time point: patch test 1, 2 weeks after DPC sensitization. The treatment here: therapeutic diphenylcyclopropenone sensitization with weekly scalp DPC.

The V gene is TRBV18, the J gene TRBJ1-4; 9 bases map to TRBD1. This TCR derives from a woman aged 45 to 65 with alopecia areata. Some clones in this sample may be carry-over from other donors' samples. The sequences come from whole blood, collected in connection with sensitization to the hapten diphenylcyclopropenone (DPC). DNA of the CDR3: TGTGCCAGCTCACCTACCACACCGGGACAGGGAGGTGAAAAACTGTTTTTT. It codes for CASSPTTPGQGGEKLFF.